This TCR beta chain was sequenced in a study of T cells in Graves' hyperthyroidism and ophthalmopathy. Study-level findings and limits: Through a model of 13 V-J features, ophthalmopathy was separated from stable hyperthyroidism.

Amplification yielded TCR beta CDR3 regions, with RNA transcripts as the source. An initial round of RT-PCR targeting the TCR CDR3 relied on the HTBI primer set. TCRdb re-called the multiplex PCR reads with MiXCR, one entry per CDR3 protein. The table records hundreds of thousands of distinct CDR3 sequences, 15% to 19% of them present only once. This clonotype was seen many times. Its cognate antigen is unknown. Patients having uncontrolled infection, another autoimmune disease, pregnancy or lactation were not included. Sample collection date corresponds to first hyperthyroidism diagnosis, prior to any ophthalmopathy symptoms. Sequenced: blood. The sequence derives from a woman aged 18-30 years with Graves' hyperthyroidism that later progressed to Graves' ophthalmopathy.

The CDR3 loop is CASGTALGYTF. The CDR3 DNA reads as TGTGCCAGTGGGACAGCCTTAGGCTACACCTTC. The chain couples TRBV2 to TRBJ1-2; 7 positions match TRBD1. J was trimmed by 8 bases and V by 9 bases; bases with no gene match: 6. CDR1 SNHLY and CDR2 FYNNEI come from the germline V gene. The CDR3 has 11 amino acids.